Listed here are 24 T cell receptor beta chains from one sample, sequenced in a study of blood T cell repertoires in COVID-19. The assay was immunoSEQ multiplex PCR, and TCRdb's table has in-frame clones only and misses some. The top ten clones hold roughly 9% of a sample with 150,000 to 200,000 clones, roughly 88% of them seen once. Material: PBMCs or T cells enriched from blood (not recorded which). The source of these receptors is a woman younger than 35 who had recovered from COVID-19.

The CDR3, as DNA: TGTGCCAGCAGTTTATCGAACAGCAATGAGCAGTTCTTC. This codes for CASSLSNSNEQFF. The V gene is TRBV27, the J gene TRBJ2-1; D is ambiguous. Trimming shortened V by 0 bases and J by 6 bases, and 6 bases separated the two germline ends. The length of the CDR3 is 13 residues. Germline-derived CDR1 and CDR2 are MNHEY and SMNVEV (reference sequence).

This clone appeared once. V is TRBV11-3 and J is TRBJ1-1; D gene uncertain. From germline, CDR1 is SGHNT and CDR2 YENEEA. The CDR3 is made up of 13 amino acids. The germline V and J ends were trimmed by 5 bases and 4 bases, with 11 bases remaining between them. For the CDR3, the DNA is TGTGCCAGCAGCCCAGCACGGGGCACTGAAGCTTTCTTT. Translating gives CASSPARGTEAFF.

This clone was recorded once. The chain recombines TRBV28 with TRBJ1-2; unclear D gene. The CDR3 is 13 amino acids. The ends were cut back, 1 base at V and 2 bases at J, with 5 bases in the middle. Per the germline V gene, CDR1 is MDHEN and CDR2 is SYDVKM. The CDR3 DNA reads as TGTGCCAGCAGTTTATCCGGGAACTATGGCTACACCTTC. Translated: CASSLSGNYGYTF.

This rearrangement joins TRBV28 to TRBJ1-5; 7 nucleotides agree with TRBD1. The CDR3 consists of 22 residues. Germline loops: CDR1 MDHEN, CDR2 SYDVKM. The J segment lost 2 bases and the V segment lost 4 bases, leaving 26 bases of the junction unmatched. CDR3 in amino acids: CASSSTMRTGTDFFSGNQPQHF. The CDR3 bases are TGTGCCAGCAGTTCTACCATGCGGACCGGGACAGACTTTTTTTCCGGCAATCAGCCCCAGCATTTT.

J is TRBJ1-6 and V is TRBV28; 7 nucleotides match TRBD1. The CDR3 length is 15 residues. The trim removed 2 bases at V and 6 bases at J, leaving 4 bases unmatched. Germline CDR1 is MDHEN and CDR2 is SYDVKM. The CDR3 DNA follows: TGTGCCAGCAGTTTAAGGGACAGCACTAATTCACCCCTCCACTTT. This gives the protein CASSLRDSTNSPLHF.

The rearrangement uses TRBV7-2 and TRBJ1-6; no clear D gene. V was cut by 5 bases and J by 5 bases, with 13 bases left in between. The CDR3 is 15 residues long. CDR1 and CDR2 from the germline V gene are SGHTA and FQGNSA. This CDR3 reads CASSPQSGDNSPLHF. CDR3 in DNA: TGTGCCAGCAGCCCACAAAGCGGTGATAATTCACCCCTCCACTTT.

The chain combines TRBV7-9 with TRBJ1-1; a possible D gene is TRBD1 (5 bases). Deletions cut 2 bases from V and 5 bases from J, with 18 bases between. CDR3 size: 16 residues. CDR1 and CDR2 from the germline V gene are SEHNR and FQNEAQ (reference sequence). The CDR3 region is CASSLPPAQGGTEAFF. Here the CDR3 DNA reads TGTGCCAGCAGCTTACCCCCGGCCCAGGGTGGGACTGAAGCTTTCTTT. Looking up the rest from reference TRBV7-9 and TRBJ1-1 gives the full variable domain: DTGVSQNPRHKITKRGQNVTFRCDPISEHNRLYWYRQTLGQGPEFLTYFQNEAQLEKSRLLSDRFSAERPKGSFSTLEIQRTEQGDSAMYLCASSLPPAQGGTEAFFGQGTRLTVV.

V is TRBV27 and J is TRBJ1-6, with TRBD1 matching over 8 bases. Germline V CDR1 and CDR2: MNHEY, SMNVEV (reference sequence). This CDR3 has 15 residues. Losses at the gene ends were 5 bases for V and 10 bases for J; bases not matched to a gene: 10. CDR3 DNA sequence: TGTGCCAGCAGTCCCGCGACAGGGGAAATCTCACCCCTCCACTTT. Translating gives CASSPATGEISPLHF.

This chain connects TRBV18 to TRBJ2-1; D remains unclear. With 2 bases removed from V and 3 bases from J, the gap between germline ends came to 8 bases. Germline V gene data show CDR1 as KGHSH and CDR2 as LQKENI. There are 14 residues in the CDR3. CDR3 nucleotide sequence: TGTGCCAGCTCACCATCAGTGCACTACAATGAGCAGTTCTTC. Protein product: CASSPSVHYNEQFF.

The V gene is TRBV28, the J gene TRBJ1-1; 10 nucleotides match TRBD1. CDR1 and CDR2 (germline): MDHEN, SYDVKM. There are 15 residues in the CDR3. The junction had 7 bases not matched to a gene; V was cut back by 4 bases and J by 5 bases. CDR3 nucleotides: TGTGCCAGCAGTTGGGGGGACAGGGGAAATACTGAAGCTTTCTTT. This encodes CASSWGDRGNTEAFF.

In this sample, this clone turned up once. V is TRBV18 and J is TRBJ2-1, with 9 bases lining up with TRBD1. V was pared by 5 bases and J by 8 bases, with 13 bases of the junction left unmatched. The CDR3 loop spans 16 amino acids. The germline V gene has CDR1 KGHSH and CDR2 LQKENI. The CDR3 loop reads CASSSRTGAPVDEQFF. For the CDR3, the DNA is TGTGCCAGCTCATCCCGGACAGGGGCTCCAGTCGATGAGCAGTTCTTC.

V and J are TRBV28 and TRBJ1-6; 9 nucleotides align to TRBD1. Germline assignment: CDR1 MDHEN and CDR2 SYDVKM. V trimming: 7 bases; J trimming: 7 bases; junction bases outside the gene matches: 8. This CDR3 spans 15 amino acids. The CDR3 here is CASNPRTGVNSPLHF. The DNA of the CDR3 is TGTGCCAGCAACCCCCGGACAGGGGTAAATTCACCCCTCCACTTT.

V gene TRBV11-3 combines with J gene TRBJ2-7, with TRBD2 matching 7 bases. Trimming at V came to 2 bases and at J to 4 bases, leaving 8 bases not matched to a gene. This CDR3 spans 15 amino acids. Germline loops: CDR1 SGHNT, CDR2 YENEEA. CDR3 in DNA: TGTGCCAGCAGCTTAAGTCCGGGACTAAATTACGAGCAGTACTTC. Translation gives CASSLSPGLNYEQYF.

The chain couples TRBV19 to TRBJ1-1; 10 nucleotides match TRBD1. The germline V gene encodes CDR1 LNHDA and CDR2 SQIVND (reference sequence). The CDR3 has 15 residues. V shed 5 bases, J shed 7 bases, and the junction held 10 bases outside the gene matches. The CDR3 DNA follows: TGTGCCAGTAGTTCCTCCGGGACAGGGGCGGTTGAAGCTTTCTTT. Translation: CASSSSGTGAVEAFF.

The chain carries TRBV7-8 and TRBJ2-7; a possible D gene is TRBD2 (5 bases). The CDR3 runs 13 residues. Per the germline V gene, CDR1 is SGHVS and CDR2 is FQNEAQ. V was shortened by 2 bases and J by 7 bases, with 12 bases between the two germline ends. The CDR3 DNA sequence: TGTGCCAGCAGCTTATCCAATAGCGCTGAGCAGTACTTC. Translated, it gives CASSLSNSAEQYF.

J is TRBJ2-3 and V is TRBV2; 7 bases map to TRBD2. Looked up from germline, CDR1 is SNHLY and CDR2 is FYNNEI. The length of the CDR3 is 12 residues. Germline trimming cut 11 bases from V and 6 bases from J; bases unmatched to any gene: 8. CDR3 region: CAGQRGWDTQYF. In DNA, the CDR3 is TGTGCCGGTCAGCGGGGTTGGGATACGCAGTATTTT.

The chain carries TRBV28 and TRBJ1-5; 9 bases match TRBD1. Germline assignment: CDR1 MDHEN and CDR2 SYDVKM. Trimming removed 2 bases from V and 3 bases from J; junction bases left unmatched: 14. The CDR3 is 19 amino acids. CDR3 nucleotide sequence: TGTGCCAGCAGTTTAGGACAGGGGATCACCATTCTACTCAATCAGCCCCAGCATTTT. This sequence encodes CASSLGQGITILLNQPQHF.

The rearrangement uses TRBV28 and TRBJ1-3; tentative D call: TRBD1 (6 bases). The V end was cut by 1 base, the J end by 0 bases, with 13 bases between. CDR1 and CDR2 (germline): MDHEN, SYDVKM. The CDR3 length is 17 residues. Here the CDR3 reads CASSLLGATDSGNTIYF. The CDR3 region has the DNA TGTGCCAGCAGTTTATTGGGGGCAACTGACTCTGGAAACACCATATATTTT.

The chain links TRBV18 to TRBJ1-1; a weak D match, TRBD1 (6 bases). Trimming took off 3 bases at V and 5 bases at J, with 10 bases between the two ends. This CDR3 spans 13 amino acids. CDR1 and CDR2 (germline): KGHSH, LQKENI. The chain's CDR3 is CASSPTGRTEAFF. The DNA of the CDR3 is TGTGCCAGCTCACCTACAGGGAGAACTGAAGCTTTCTTT.

The chain is built from TRBV6-5 and TRBJ1-5; 8 nucleotides align to TRBD1. The length of the CDR3 is 14 residues. In germline, CDR1 is MNHEY, CDR2 SVGAGI. V lost 5 bases and J lost 6; bases outside the gene matches: 6. The CDR3 sequence: CASSQQGGSQPQHF. For the CDR3, the DNA is TGTGCCAGCAGTCAACAGGGGGGCAGTCAGCCCCAGCATTTT.

The V gene is TRBV20-1, the J gene TRBJ1-4, with 8 bases that match TRBD1. The ends lost 3 bases at V and 6 bases at J; junction bases unmatched: 6. The CDR3 runs 14 residues. CDR1 and CDR2 (germline): DFQATT, SNEGSKA (reference sequence). CDR3 bases: TGCAGTGCTAGTCAGGGGGCTGGGTATGAAAAACTGTTTTTT. As protein: CSASQGAGYEKLFF.

V and J are TRBV25-1 and TRBJ1-2; D is perhaps TRBD1 (5 bases). CDR1 and CDR2 from the germline V gene are MGHDK and SYGVNS. Deletions cut 1 base from V and 4 bases from J, with 19 bases between. The CDR3 totals 17 residues. The CDR3 coding sequence is TGTGCCAGCAGTGAATTATCAACAGGCAAAGGGGTCTATGGCTACACCTTC. As protein: CASSELSTGKGVYGYTF.

The chain links TRBV4-3 to TRBJ1-2, with D possibly matching TRBD1 (5 bases). The CDR3 runs 15 residues. The germline V gene has CDR1 LGHNA and CDR2 YSLEER. The V gene lost 0 bases and the J gene lost 8 bases, with 16 bases spanning the gap. CDR3 coding DNA: TGCGCCAGCAGCCAAGATGAACAGGCGGGGGACGGCTACACCTTC. Protein: CASSQDEQAGDGYTF.

The chain carries TRBV20-1 and TRBJ2-5; 10 bases map to TRBD1. CDR3 length: 14 amino acids. The germline V gene encodes CDR1 DFQATT and CDR2 SNEGSKA (reference sequence). With V trimmed by 3 bases and J by 7 bases, 8 bases remained unmatched. The CDR3 nucleotides read TGCAGTGCTAGTAGTGGGACAGGGGTTGGGACCCAGTACTTC. Translation: CSASSGTGVGTQYF.